This passage covers 16 T cell receptor beta chains from one sample sequenced in a study of blood T cells in healthy people across ages. A sample-barcoded 5' primer and a J-beta primer mix were used in a second PCR of roughly 7 to 12 cycles. TCRdb used MiXCR to reprocess the 5' RACE reads, holding one entry per CDR3 protein. This sample has more than 750,000 distinct CDR3 sequences, with 25% to 35% found just once. Separately, the same data were catalogued under a study of T cells of mothers and their children.

Sequencing was performed on blood. The receptors shown here come from a middle-aged woman in good health.

This clonotype was picked up a small number of times. V usage is TRBV7-8 and J usage is TRBJ2-6, with 7 bases aligning to TRBD1. The V and J ends lost 5 bases and 0 bases, in that order; junction bases with no gene match: 4. Germline-derived CDR1 and CDR2 are SGHVS and FQNEAQ. The CDR3 has 16 residues. In nucleotides, the CDR3 is TGTGCCAGCAGCCCCTACAGGGGCTCTGGGGCCAACGTCCTGACTTTC. This sequence encodes CASSPYRGSGANVLTF. Together with reference TRBV7-8 and TRBJ2-6, the CDR3 gives the full variable domain: GAGVSQSPRYKVAKRGQDVALRCDPISGHVSLFWYQQALGQGPEFLTYFQNEAQLDKSGLPSDRFFAERPEGSVSTLKIQRTQQEDSAVYLCASSPYRGSGANVLTFGAGSRLTVL.

The table lists this clonotype with many counts. The CDR3 spells CASSPGTEFGYNEQFF. CDR3 nucleotides: TGTGCCAGCAGTCCCGGGACAGAGTTTGGCTACAATGAGCAGTTCTTC. This chain uses TRBV12-3 or TRBV12-4 with TRBJ2-1; 7 nucleotides match TRBD1. Unmatched junction bases numbered 10, after V lost 5 bases and J lost 3 bases. The CDR3 length is 16 residues.

This clonotype has at least ten counts. The chain carries TRBV11-2 and TRBJ2-1; D gene ambiguous. Between the trimmed V and J ends, which lost 2 bases and 5 bases, there was a span of 4 bases. Germline V gene data show CDR1 as SGHAT and CDR2 as FQNNGV. The CDR3 covers 12 residues. This CDR3 reads CASSLFNNEQFF. The CDR3 DNA reads as TGTGCCAGCAGCTTATTCAACAATGAGCAGTTCTTC.

V usage is TRBV6-6 and J usage is TRBJ1-5; 8 bases fit TRBD1. Germline loops: CDR1 MNHNY, CDR2 SVGAGI (reference sequence). V was clipped by 6 bases and J by 0 bases; unmatched bases: 7. The length of the CDR3 is 16 residues. CDR3 residues: CASSGTGRYSNQPQHF. Here the CDR3 DNA reads TGTGCCAGCAGCGGGACAGGAAGGTATAGCAATCAGCCCCAGCATTTT.

This clonotype appeared a few times. Written as DNA, the CDR3 is TGCAGTGCTAGAGATCGGGGGAGCTCCTACAATGAGCAGTTCTTC. Amino acids: CSARDRGSSYNEQFF. J is TRBJ2-1 and V is TRBV20-1; TRBD2 might be the D (6 bases). Per the germline V gene, CDR1 is DFQATT and CDR2 is SNEGSKA (reference sequence). There are 15 residues in the CDR3. Trimming stripped 0 bases from V and 0 bases from J, with 9 bases between.

Concerning this clonotype: This clone may be a read error of a much larger clone one base away. This sequence joins TRBV7-2 and TRBJ2-7; possible D gene TRBD2, 5 bases. The length of the CDR3 is 14 residues. The germline V gene encodes CDR1 SGHTA and CDR2 FQGNSA. CDR3 in DNA: TGTGCCAGCAGCTTAGACGGGAATACCTACGGGCAGTACTTC. Residues: CASSLDGNTYGQYF.

This chain links TRBV6-1 with TRBJ2-3, with TRBD1 matching 9 bases. The V and J ends lost 2 bases and 3 bases, in that order; junction bases with no gene match: 3. Germline V gives CDR1 MNHNS, CDR2 SASEGT. The CDR3 contains 15 residues. As DNA, the CDR3 is TGTGCCAGCAGTGAATTCGGGACAGGGACAGATACGCAGTATTTT. This translates into CASSEFGTGTDTQYF.

This clonotype was recorded a few times. This sequence joins TRBV18 and TRBJ1-2; D gene unclear. CDR1 is KGHSH and CDR2 is LQKENI in the germline V gene. The CDR3 contains 17 residues. Trimming removed 6 bases at V and 0 bases at J, with 20 bases between. The CDR3 is CASSPSEGGPANYGYTF. The CDR3 DNA is TGTGCCAGCTCTCCCTCGGAGGGCGGCCCAGCTAACTATGGCTACACCTTC.

This clonotype was counted only a few times. V and J are TRBV14 and TRBJ1-6, with 7 bases identical to TRBD1. Germline CDR1 is SGHDN and CDR2 is FVKESK. Unmatched junction bases numbered 5, after V lost 1 base and J lost 5 bases. CDR3 length: 16 residues. The CDR3 is CASSQVLQGHNSPLHF. DNA of the CDR3: TGTGCCAGCAGCCAAGTACTACAGGGGCATAATTCACCCCTCCACTTT. The whole variable domain, filled in from reference TRBV14 and TRBJ1-6, reads EAGVTQFPSHSVIEKGQTVTLRCDPISGHDNLYWYRRVMGKEIKFLLHFVKESKQDESGMPNNRFLAERTGGTYSTLKVQPAELEDSGVYFCASSQVLQGHNSPLHFGNGTRLTVT.

This clonotype has only a few counts. Germline and junction disagree at one end, which may indicate a read error. This chain links TRBV27 with TRBJ2-5, with TRBD1 identical over 8 bases. The better agreement between TRBJ2-7 and the DNA end casts doubt on the J call. Germline-derived CDR1 and CDR2 are MNHEY and SMNVEV (reference sequence). This CDR3 region has 16 residues. The CDR3 DNA follows: TGTGCCAGCAGCTTATCGGGGTGGACAGGGATCAACGAGCAGTACTTC. Translation: CASSLSGWTGINEQYF.

Details on this clonotype: One junction end disagrees with the germline gene, perhaps due to a read error. The chain has TRBV20-1 and TRBJ1-2; 7 bases line up with TRBD1. This CDR3 has 15 amino acids. Germline V gene data show CDR1 as DFQATT and CDR2 as SNEGSKA (reference sequence). The CDR3 bases are TGCAGTGCTGAAGACGGACAGGACGTAACCTATGGCGACACCTTC. Protein sequence: CSAEDGQDVTYGDTF.

V is TRBV7-9 and J is TRBJ2-7; D is uncertain. Trimming cost V 3 bases and J 0 bases, with 24 bases left between them. This CDR3 has 19 amino acids. The germline CDR1 and CDR2 sequences are SEHNR and FQNEAQ (reference sequence). The CDR3 region is CASSFQAYVRPVSSYEQYF. The CDR3 DNA is TGTGCCAGCAGCTTTCAGGCGTATGTGAGGCCAGTCAGCTCCTACGAGCAGTACTTC. The full variable domain, rest sourced from reference TRBV7-9 and TRBJ2-7, is DTGVSQNPRHKITKRGQNVTFRCDPISEHNRLYWYRQTLGQGPEFLTYFQNEAQLEKSRLLSDRFSAERPKGSFSTLEIQRTEQGDSAMYLCASSFQAYVRPVSSYEQYFGPGTRLTVT.

V usage is TRBV20-1 and J usage is TRBJ2-3; possibly TRBD1 for D (7 bases). Trimming left V 0 bases short and J 4 bases short, with 11 bases between. CDR3 length: 14 residues. CDR1 and CDR2 from the germline V gene are DFQATT and SNEGSKA (reference sequence). The CDR3 bases are TGCAGTGCTAGAGACGGAGGGGGCGCAGATACGCAGTATTTT. Translated, it gives CSARDGGGADTQYF.

At least ten counts were recorded for this clonotype. The rearrangement uses TRBV6-6 and TRBJ2-1, with 10 bases matching TRBD2. This CDR3 has 15 amino acids. V lost 9 bases, J lost 2 bases, and 7 bases stayed unmatched. Germline lookup yields CDR1 MNHNY and CDR2 SVGAGI (reference sequence). This chain's CDR3 is CASLAGANTYNEQFF. The CDR3 nucleotides read TGTGCCAGTCTAGCGGGGGCGAACACCTACAATGAGCAGTTCTTC.

This clonotype has a handful of counts. J is TRBJ1-6 and V is TRBV7-2; unclear D gene. The length of the CDR3 is 15 residues. V shed 6 bases and J shed 4 bases, with 13 bases lying between them. Germline V gene lookup returns CDR1 SGHTA and CDR2 FQGNSA. CDR3 amino acids: CASSSQAGYNSPLHF. The CDR3 bases are TGTGCCAGCAGTTCCCAGGCTGGTTATAATTCACCCCTCCACTTT.

This clonotype has at least ten counts. A much larger clone lies one base from this, so it may be a read error. This chain links TRBV29-1 with TRBJ2-5; D perhaps matches TRBD1 (6 bases). The CDR3 runs to 12 residues. Germline CDR1 SQVTM, CDR2 ANQGSEA. In DNA, the CDR3 is TGCAGCGTTTCATGGGGACAAGAGACCCTGTACTTC. Encoded protein: CSVSWGQETLYF.